Below, 30 T cell receptor beta chains from the same sample are listed, as sequenced in a study of T cell repertoires in cytomegalovirus infection. TCRdb re-analysed the reads in MiXCR, keeping a single row per CDR3 protein. The sample yields roughly 730,000 distinct CDR3 sequences, about 33% seen once. The antigens for these receptors are not known. The material was cultured PBMCs, obtained from culture after CMV antigen stimulation. All receptors derive from a human donor in good health (CMV status not recorded). Some clones in this sample may be carry-over from other donors' samples.

The chain is built from TRBV7-2 and TRBJ1-2; possibly TRBD1 for D (6 bases). The germline V gene encodes CDR1 SGHTA and CDR2 FQGNSA. Trimming shortened V by 3 bases and J by 3 bases, and 11 bases separated the two germline ends. This CDR3 has 14 residues. The CDR3 nucleotides read TGTGCCAGCAGCTTTGGACAGCGAGACTATGGCTACACCTTC. Translating gives CASSFGQRDYGYTF.

The sample holds many counts of this clonotype. V and J are TRBV7-8 and TRBJ2-7; the match to TRBD2 covers 7 bases. The CDR3 length is 14 residues. J was trimmed by 4 bases and V by 2 bases; bases with no gene match: 5. Germline values: CDR1 SGHVS, CDR2 FQNEAQ. The DNA for the CDR3 is TGTGCCAGCAGCTTATGGGAGGGGAGGTACGAGCAGTACTTC. It codes for CASSLWEGRYEQYF.

This clonotype has a count of ten or more. DNA for the CDR3: TGTGCCAGCAGCGCACTCGGAGAGACCCAGTACTTC. Its translation: CASSALGETQYF. The chain uses TRBV7-2 and TRBJ2-5; D not certain. The V end lost 5 bases, the J end lost 4 bases, and 8 bases lay between the germline ends. Germline CDR1 is SGHTA and CDR2 is FQGNSA. This CDR3 comprises 12 residues.

This clonotype was seen only a few times. V gene TRBV6-2 or TRBV6-3 combines with J gene TRBJ1-1; TRBD1 might be the D (5 bases). The germline V and J ends were trimmed by 6 bases and 7 bases, with 21 bases remaining between them. The CDR3 runs to 15 residues. CDR1 MNHEY and CDR2 SVGEGT come from the germline V gene. The CDR3 protein is CASSKYNRRQIEAFF. The CDR3 coding sequence is TGTGCCAGCAGCAAGTACAACAGGAGGCAAATTGAAGCTTTCTTT.

This clonotype was found many times. This chain connects TRBV7-2 to TRBJ1-3; 8 bases map to TRBD1. CDR3 length equals 15 residues. V dropped 4 bases and J dropped 4; count of bases not matched to a gene: 6. Germline V gene data show CDR1 as SGHTA and CDR2 as FQGNSA. In DNA form, the CDR3 reads TGTGCCAGCAGCTCTCAGGGGGCGGGGGGAAACACCATATATTTT. This gives the protein CASSSQGAGGNTIYF.

The genes are TRBV19 and TRBJ2-1; TRBD2 agrees at 9 bases. The ends lost 1 base at V and 10 bases at J; junction bases unmatched: 5. Germline-derived CDR1 and CDR2 are LNHDA and SQIVND (reference sequence). The CDR3 has 14 amino acids. The CDR3 is CASSIVPGLAEQFF. CDR3 sequence (DNA): TGTGCCAGTAGTATAGTCCCGGGACTAGCCGAGCAGTTCTTC. Together with reference TRBV19 and TRBJ2-1, the CDR3 gives the full variable domain: DGGITQSPKYLFRKEGQNVTLSCEQNLNHDAMYWYRQDPGQGLRLIYYSQIVNDFQKGDIAEGYSVSREKKESFPLTVTSAQKNPTAFYLCASSIVPGLAEQFFGPGTRLTVL.

Remarks on this clonotype: A read error may produce the germline difference seen at one junction end. The genes are TRBV14 and TRBJ2-5, with D tentatively TRBD2 (5 bases). This CDR3 comprises 13 residues. Germline V CDR1 and CDR2: SGHDN, FVKESK. The CDR3 bases are TGTGCCAGCAGCCAAGAGGGAGAAGACACCCAGTACTTC. Protein sequence: CASSQEGEDTQYF.

The chain recombines TRBV7-8 with TRBJ1-2, with TRBD1 matching 8 bases. This CDR3 comprises 17 residues. Looked up from germline, CDR1 is SGHVS and CDR2 is FQNEAQ. The V gene end was trimmed by 5 bases and the J gene end by 6 bases; junction bases not matched to a gene: 17. The CDR3 protein is CASSRRDHPTGEHGYTF. The CDR3 nucleotides are TGTGCCAGCAGCCGAAGAGATCACCCGACAGGGGAGCATGGCTACACCTTC.

V is TRBV5-1 and J is TRBJ1-3, with a weak D call TRBD1 (5 bases). The germline CDR1 and CDR2 sequences are SGHRS and YFSETQ. The CDR3 runs to 16 residues. The V end was cut by 3 bases, the J end by 1 base, with 14 bases between. The CDR3 DNA sequence: TGCGCCAGCAGCTCCGGGACGGAGTTTTCTGGAAACACCATATATTTT. This translates into CASSSGTEFSGNTIYF.

The chain joins TRBV25-1 to TRBJ2-1; 7 nucleotides line up with TRBD2. Trimming took 6 bases from V and 6 from J; bases not matched to a gene: 14. Germline CDR1 reads MGHDK; CDR2 reads SYGVNS. CDR3 length equals 16 residues. The CDR3 bases are TGTGCCAGCAGCACCCCTTTTGCGGGAGTGAGCAATGAGCAGTTCTTC. Protein product: CASSTPFAGVSNEQFF. Variable domain in full (rest from reference TRBV25-1 and TRBJ2-1): EADIYQTPRYLVIGTGKKITLECSQTMGHDKMYWYQQDPGMELHLIHYSYGVNSTEKGDLSSESTVSRIRTEHFPLTLESARPSHTSQYLCASSTPFAGVSNEQFFGPGTRLTVL.

This chain joins TRBV20-1 and TRBJ2-1; TRBD1 matches at 8 bases. The junction had 4 bases not matched to a gene; V was cut back by 0 bases and J by 0 bases. The CDR3 has 16 amino acids. Germline loops: CDR1 DFQATT, CDR2 SNEGSKA (reference sequence). The CDR3 spells CSARDHRGSSYNEQFF. The CDR3 DNA is TGCAGTGCTAGAGATCACAGGGGGAGCTCCTACAATGAGCAGTTCTTC.

J is TRBJ2-1 and V is TRBV12-3 or TRBV12-4, with 7 bases aligning to TRBD1. The junction had 7 bases not matched to a gene; V was cut back by 3 bases and J by 8 bases. The CDR3 totals 14 residues. The CDR3 protein is CASSLHRGLDEQFF. CDR3 DNA sequence: TGTGCCAGCAGTTTGCACAGGGGTCTAGATGAGCAGTTCTTC.

The chain joins TRBV20-1 to TRBJ2-4; possibly TRBD1 for D (5 bases). The germline V and J ends were trimmed by 1 base and 6 bases, with 13 bases remaining between them. Germline V gene lookup returns CDR1 DFQATT and CDR2 SNEGSKA (reference sequence). This CDR3 contains 14 residues. The CDR3 DNA reads as TGCAGTGCTAGAGTTCTGACAGAGTTAAACATTCAGTACTTC. This translates into CSARVLTELNIQYF.

This clonotype was detected a few times. The V gene is TRBV19, the J gene TRBJ1-1; TRBD1 is a possible D gene (5 bases). V lost 3 bases and J 6 bases, leaving 11 bases between the germline ends. Germline assignment: CDR1 LNHDA and CDR2 SQIVND (reference sequence). The CDR3 loop spans 13 amino acids. CDR3 bases: TGTGCCAGTAGTATGGGGCCAGTAGCTGAAGCTTTCTTT. Its protein is CASSMGPVAEAFF.

The rearrangement joins TRBV19 to TRBJ2-5, with D perhaps TRBD1 or TRBD2 (5 bases each). Trimming removed 4 bases from V and 1 base from J, with 7 bases in between. This CDR3 has 13 amino acids. In germline, CDR1 is LNHDA, CDR2 SQIVND (reference sequence). DNA for the CDR3: TGTGCCAGTAGTACGGGGACCCAAGAGACCCAGTACTTC. This gives the protein CASSTGTQETQYF.

The V call is TRBV19, the J call TRBJ1-5; D not resolved. Germline loops: CDR1 LNHDA, CDR2 SQIVND (reference sequence). V shed 6 bases and J shed 9 bases, with 27 bases lying between them. The CDR3 has 17 amino acids. The CDR3 loop is CASRQEARNLLAGPQHF. The CDR3, as DNA: TGTGCCAGTAGGCAAGAGGCAAGGAATTTGTTGGCTGGGCCCCAGCATTTT.

This clonotype was seen a handful of times. The genes are TRBV6-1 and TRBJ2-2, with D uncertain. The CDR3 is made up of 15 amino acids. Germline V lookup: CDR1 MNHNS, CDR2 SASEGT. V was clipped by 2 bases and J by 2 bases, with 9 bases between them. CDR3 sequence: CASSEWAINTGELFF. The CDR3 coding sequence is TGTGCCAGCAGTGAATGGGCAATTAACACCGGGGAGCTGTTTTTT.

V gene TRBV5-6 combines with J gene TRBJ2-2, with 14 nucleotides matching TRBD2. V was pared by 4 bases and J by 4 bases, with 9 bases of the junction left unmatched. CDR1 SGHDT and CDR2 YYEEEE come from the germline V gene. The CDR3 is 18 residues long. CDR3 residues: CASSLIGLAGGTTGELFF. Written as DNA, the CDR3 is TGTGCCAGCAGCCTGATAGGACTAGCGGGAGGTACCACCGGGGAGCTGTTTTTT. Using reference TRBV5-6 and TRBJ2-2 for the parts outside the CDR3, the full variable domain is DAGVTQSPTHLIKTRGQQVTLRCSPKSGHDTVSWYQQALGQGPQFIFQYYEEEERQRGNFPDRFSGHQFPNYSSELNVNALLLGDSALYLCASSLIGLAGGTTGELFFGEGSRLTVL.

The CDR3 here is CASSPTSGEYNEQFF. CDR3 coding DNA: TGTGCCAGCAGCCCGACTAGCGGGGAGTACAATGAGCAGTTCTTC. The J gene is TRBJ2-1, the V gene TRBV7-6; 11 nucleotides match TRBD2. Per the germline V gene, CDR1 is SGHVS and CDR2 is FNYEAQ. The CDR3 length is 15 residues. V trimming: 5 bases; J trimming: 4 bases; junction bases outside the gene matches: 4.

The chain uses TRBV3-1 and TRBJ1-4; D possibly corresponds to TRBD1 (6 bases). The V end was cut by 5 bases, the J end by 7 bases, with 23 bases between. In germline, CDR1 is LGHDT, CDR2 YNNKEL (reference sequence). This CDR3 is 17 amino acids long. The CDR3 protein is CASSFGGDIWAGEKLFF. As DNA, the CDR3 is TGTGCCAGCAGCTTCGGGGGGGACATTTGGGCCGGTGAAAAACTGTTTTTT.

This chain uses TRBV5-4 with TRBJ2-1; D is undetermined. Per germline, CDR1 SGHNT and CDR2 YYREEE (reference sequence). CDR3 size: 14 residues. Trimming cost V 0 bases and J 7 bases, with 11 bases left between them. The CDR3 sequence: CASSLAGRRNEQFF. The CDR3 nucleotides read TGTGCCAGCAGCTTGGCCGGCAGAAGAAATGAGCAGTTCTTC.

The chain has TRBV20-1 and TRBJ2-7; no clear D. The V gene lost 6 bases and the J gene lost 2 bases, with 8 bases spanning the gap. This CDR3 spans 11 amino acids. CDR1 is DFQATT and CDR2 is SNEGSKA in the germline V gene (reference sequence). For the CDR3, the DNA is TGCAGTGCCGATCAGGCCTACGAGCAGTACTTC. Translated: CSADQAYEQYF.

The V gene is TRBV5-5, the J gene TRBJ1-5; D ambiguous. V was pared by 0 bases and J by 9 bases, with 10 bases between. This CDR3 contains 13 residues. Looked up from germline, CDR1 is SGHKS and CDR2 is YYEKEE (reference sequence). The DNA for the CDR3 is TGTGCCAGCAGCTTGGTCCCTACAGCGCCCCAGCATTTT. Amino acid sequence: CASSLVPTAPQHF. The full variable domain, its missing parts supplied by reference TRBV5-5 and TRBJ1-5, is DAGVTQSPTHLIKTRGQQVTLRCSPISGHKSVSWYQQVLGQGPQFIFQYYEKEERGRGNFPDRFSARQFPNYSSELNVNALLLGDSALYLCASSLVPTAPQHFGDGTRLSIL.

There are many counts of this clonotype. V usage is TRBV27 and J usage is TRBJ2-3, with D tentatively TRBD2 (5 bases). Germline CDR1 MNHEY, CDR2 SMNVEV (reference sequence). CDR3 size: 14 residues. Trimming cost V 6 bases and J 0 bases, with 10 bases left between them. The CDR3 DNA reads TGTGCCAGCAGCTTTCGGACTAGCACAGATACGCAGTATTTT. This encodes CASSFRTSTDTQYF.

This clonotype was seen more than once but under ten times. V is TRBV5-1 and J is TRBJ1-5; TRBD1 might be the D (5 bases). The CDR3 length is 14 residues. V was clipped by 2 bases and J by 3 bases, with 9 bases between them. The germline V gene encodes CDR1 SGHRS and CDR2 YFSETQ. Here the CDR3 reads CASSLDSLNQPQHF. CDR3 sequence (DNA): TGCGCCAGCAGCTTAGACAGCCTCAATCAGCCCCAGCATTTT.

In this sample, this clonotype turned up a few times. This rearrangement joins TRBV7-2 to TRBJ2-4, with 8 bases fitting TRBD2. The CDR3 spans 15 residues. The V segment lost 4 bases and the J segment 9 bases; nucleotides outside the gene matches: 11. Germline V gene sequence: CDR1 SGHTA, CDR2 FQGNSA. The CDR3 loop is CASSSEVGGAAIQYF. The CDR3 nucleotides are TGTGCCAGCAGCTCAGAGGTCGGGGGGGCCGCCATTCAGTACTTC.

V is TRBV7-6 and J is TRBJ2-2, with a possible D match to TRBD2 (5 bases). The CDR3 length is 15 residues. Trimming left V 5 bases short and J 8 bases short, with 18 bases between. Per the germline V gene, CDR1 is SGHVS and CDR2 is FNYEAQ. The CDR3 protein is CASSPTFWEIGELFF. DNA for the CDR3: TGTGCCAGCAGCCCCACATTCTGGGAGATAGGGGAGCTGTTTTTT. Drawing the rest from reference TRBV7-6 and TRBJ2-2, the complete variable domain is GAGVSQSPRYKVTKRGQDVALRCDPISGHVSLYWYRQALGQGPEFLTYFNYEAQQDKSGLPNDRFSAERPEGSISTLTIQRTEQRDSAMYRCASSPTFWEIGELFFGEGSRLTVL.

This clonotype was seen ten or more times. Its ends do not fully match the called genes, so a read error is possible. The rearrangement uses TRBV7-2 and TRBJ1-1; possible D gene TRBD1, 6 bases. CDR1 is SGHTA, CDR2 FQGNSA, per germline. This CDR3 is 11 amino acids long. CDR3 residues: CVSRGYTEAFF. Written as DNA, the CDR3 is TGTGTCAGCAGGGGTTACACTGAAGCTTTCTTT.

This clonotype occurred many times. The J gene is TRBJ2-5, the V gene TRBV6-2 or TRBV6-3; TRBD1 matches 8 bases. Per germline, CDR1 MNHEY and CDR2 SVGEGT. The CDR3 consists of 13 residues. V lost 5 bases to trimming and J lost 5 bases; unmatched junction nucleotides: 4. CDR3 amino acids: CASSETGEETQYF. CDR3 DNA sequence: TGTGCCAGCAGTGAGACAGGGGAGGAGACCCAGTACTTC.

The rearrangement links TRBV6-5 to TRBJ1-1; TRBD1 is a possible D gene (5 bases). The CDR3 loop spans 13 amino acids. V lost 0 bases to trimming and J lost 8 bases, with 10 bases between them. Germline CDR1 and CDR2: MNHEY and SVGAGI. CDR3 sequence: CASSYSRAGEAFF. In DNA form, the CDR3 reads TGTGCCAGCAGTTACTCCCGGGCAGGGGAAGCTTTCTTT.